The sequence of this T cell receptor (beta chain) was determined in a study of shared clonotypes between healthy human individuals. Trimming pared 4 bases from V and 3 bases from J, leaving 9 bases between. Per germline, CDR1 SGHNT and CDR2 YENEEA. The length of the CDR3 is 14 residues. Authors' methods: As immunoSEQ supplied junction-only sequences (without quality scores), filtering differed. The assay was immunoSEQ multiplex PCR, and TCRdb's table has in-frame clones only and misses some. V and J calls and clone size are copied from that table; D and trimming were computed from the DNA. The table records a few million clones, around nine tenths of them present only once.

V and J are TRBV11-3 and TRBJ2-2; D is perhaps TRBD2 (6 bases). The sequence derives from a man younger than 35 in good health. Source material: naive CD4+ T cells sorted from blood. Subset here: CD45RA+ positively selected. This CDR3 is CASSSGLYTGELFF. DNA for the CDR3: TGTGCCAGCAGCTCGGGACTCTACACCGGGGAGCTGTTTTTT.